Presented here are 32 T cell receptor beta chains from one specimen sequenced in a study of blood T cell repertoires in COVID-19. Libraries were prepared by immunoSEQ multiplex PCR; TCRdb keeps only in-frame clonotypes and omits some of them. The sample includes roughly 160,000 clones, roughly 88% seen only once; the top ten take 2.5% to 3.5%. Input material: peripheral blood. All receptors come from a woman aged 55-69 years with acute or convalescent COVID-19.

The chain recombines TRBV19 with TRBJ2-1; TRBD2 agrees at 8 bases. Germline assignment: CDR1 LNHDA and CDR2 SQIVND (reference sequence). The CDR3 length is 16 residues. Losses at the gene ends were 5 bases for V and 6 bases for J; bases not matched to a gene: 12. CDR3 nucleotides: TGTGCCAGTAGTCCCCGCGGGGGGACTGCTGTCAATGAGCAGTTCTTC. Translating it yields CASSPRGGTAVNEQFF.

The chain couples TRBV18 to TRBJ2-2, with a weak D call TRBD2 (6 bases). V was cut by 5 bases and J by 6 bases, with 10 bases left in between. There are 13 residues in the CDR3. The germline V gene encodes CDR1 KGHSH and CDR2 LQKENI. CDR3 nucleotides: TGTGCCAGCTCAGTCCCGGGGGCCGGGGAGCTGTTTTTT. Translating gives CASSVPGAGELFF.

This clone was picked up a small number of times. The V call is TRBV4-1, the J call TRBJ2-1, with 8 positions matching TRBD2. The CDR3 has 16 residues. V dropped 0 bases and J dropped 9; count of bases not matched to a gene: 10. In germline, CDR1 is MGHRA, CDR2 YSYEKL. CDR3 amino acids: CASSQDRRGAQFEQFF. CDR3 DNA: TGCGCCAGCAGCCAAGATCGGCGGGGGGCGCAATTTGAGCAGTTCTTC.

The chain uses TRBV5-6 and TRBJ2-1, with D uncertain. The germline V gene has CDR1 SGHDT and CDR2 YYEEEE. The CDR3 runs to 16 residues. Trimming left V 3 bases short and J 3 bases short, with 16 bases between. The CDR3 DNA reads TGTGCCAGCAGCTACGCGCGGATTCGGAACTACAATGAGCAGTTCTTC. It codes for CASSYARIRNYNEQFF.

V usage is TRBV7-2 and J usage is TRBJ2-5; a weak D match, TRBD1 (5 bases). The CDR3 loop spans 14 amino acids. CDR1 and CDR2 (germline): SGHTA, FQGNSA. The V and J ends lost 1 base and 1 base respectively, with 7 bases between them. CDR3 nucleotide sequence: TGTGCCAGCAGCTTAGGACAGAGCCAAGAGACCCAGTACTTC. It specifies CASSLGQSQETQYF.

V usage is TRBV29-1 and J usage is TRBJ2-7, with 9 bases aligning to TRBD2. The CDR3 is made up of 13 amino acids. Germline lookup yields CDR1 SQVTM and CDR2 ANQGSEA. The V and J ends lost 5 bases and 0 bases, in that order; junction bases with no gene match: 2. For the CDR3, the DNA is TGCAGCGTTCGGACTAGCGCCTCCTACGAGCAGTACTTC. Amino acid sequence: CSVRTSASYEQYF.

The V call is TRBV11-2, the J call TRBJ2-1; TRBD2 matches 11 bases. J was trimmed by 0 bases and V by 5 bases; bases with no gene match: 3. Germline CDR1 reads SGHAT; CDR2 reads FQNNGV. This CDR3 contains 16 residues. The chain's CDR3 is CASSASGGSSYNEQFF. The CDR3 bases are TGTGCCAGCAGCGCTAGCGGGGGGAGCTCCTACAATGAGCAGTTCTTC.

The chain combines TRBV5-6 with TRBJ2-7; 9 bases fit TRBD1. CDR1 and CDR2 from the germline V gene are SGHDT and YYEEEE. J lost 5 bases, V lost 1 base, and 7 bases had no gene match. The length of the CDR3 is 15 residues. The CDR3 coding sequence is TGTGCCAGCAGCTTGTCTTGGGACAGGGCCCACGAGCAGTACTTC. This encodes CASSLSWDRAHEQYF.

The V call is TRBV3-1 (or the pseudogene TRBV3-2), the J call TRBJ2-1; D might be TRBD2 (5 bases). V shed 7 bases and J shed 8 bases, with 12 bases lying between them. This CDR3 spans 12 amino acids. Germline V CDR1 and CDR2: LGHDT, YNNKEL (reference sequence). The CDR3 DNA reads TGTGCCAGCAACCCGGGGTTGTATGAGCAGTTCTTC. Translating it yields CASNPGLYEQFF.

The chain recombines TRBV18 with TRBJ1-1; 7 bases match TRBD1. This CDR3 spans 13 amino acids. CDR1 is KGHSH, CDR2 LQKENI, per germline. J was trimmed by 3 bases and V by 8 bases; bases with no gene match: 6. CDR3 in amino acids: CASTRDRDTEAFF. Written as DNA, the CDR3 is TGTGCCAGCACAAGGGACAGAGACACTGAAGCTTTCTTT. Full variable domain (remainder filled in from reference TRBV18 and TRBJ1-1): NAGVMQNPRHLVRRRGQEARLRCSPMKGHSHVYWYRQLPEEGLKFMVYLQKENIIDESGMPKERFSAEFPKEGPSILRIQQVVRGDSAAYFCASTRDRDTEAFFGQGTRLTVV.

The chain links TRBV2 to TRBJ1-4; D call uncertain. The CDR3 is made up of 14 amino acids. Germline assignment: CDR1 SNHLY and CDR2 FYNNEI. Trimming took 7 bases from V and 0 from J, leaving 9 bases between them. CDR3 sequence: CASKGGATNEKLFF. The CDR3 DNA reads as TGTGCCAGCAAGGGCGGGGCAACTAATGAAAAACTGTTTTTT.

The genes are TRBV11-2 and TRBJ2-7; D possibly corresponds to TRBD1 (5 bases). This CDR3 is 13 amino acids long. Looked up from germline, CDR1 is SGHAT and CDR2 is FQNNGV. Trimming pared 6 bases from V and 0 bases from J, leaving 9 bases between. The CDR3: CASSWGASYEQYF. CDR3 nucleotide sequence: TGTGCCAGCAGTTGGGGCGCCTCCTACGAGCAGTACTTC.

The CDR3 sequence is CASSLEGRGYEQYF. As DNA, the CDR3 is TGTGCCAGCAGCTTAGAGGGCAGGGGCTACGAGCAGTACTTC. V is TRBV7-9 and J is TRBJ2-7; weak D call: TRBD1 (6 bases). Trimming removed 1 base at V and 3 bases at J, with 10 bases between. Germline assignment: CDR1 SEHNR and CDR2 FQNEAQ (reference sequence). This CDR3 is built from 14 residues.

The rearrangement uses TRBV5-1 and TRBJ1-1; D is unresolved. The CDR3 covers 13 residues. CDR1 is SGHRS and CDR2 is YFSETQ in the germline V gene. V lost 0 bases and J 4 bases, leaving 7 bases between the germline ends. The CDR3 sequence is CASSLAAGTEAFF. The CDR3 nucleotides read TGCGCCAGCAGCTTGGCAGCAGGCACTGAAGCTTTCTTT.

The rearrangement joins TRBV5-1 to TRBJ2-3; 14 bases are a match to TRBD2. V shed 4 bases, J shed 6 bases, and the junction held 4 bases outside the gene matches. The CDR3 spans 15 residues. The germline gives CDR1 SGHRS, CDR2 YFSETQ. The CDR3 here is CASSGRTSGGDTQYF. The CDR3 nucleotides are TGCGCCAGCAGCGGGCGGACTAGCGGGGGGGATACGCAGTATTTT.

This rearrangement joins TRBV23-1 to TRBJ2-1, with D possibly matching TRBD1 (5 bases). TRBV23-1 is designated an ORF whose function remains uncertain. The CDR3 is 13 residues long. With 1 base removed from V and 13 bases from J, the gap between germline ends came to 14 bases. This chain's CDR3 is CASSQFRVDSQFF. The CDR3 nucleotides are TGCGCCAGCAGTCAATTCAGGGTCGACTCTCAGTTCTTC.

The chain uses TRBV7-9 and TRBJ1-4; D unclear. Germline V gives CDR1 SEHNR, CDR2 FQNEAQ (reference sequence). Trimming shortened V by 3 bases and J by 11 bases, and 10 bases separated the two germline ends. The CDR3 has 12 residues. Here the CDR3 reads CASSLEQNKLFF. The DNA of the CDR3 is TGTGCCAGCAGCTTGGAACAGAATAAACTGTTTTTT.

In its sample, this clone was seen a few times. V usage is TRBV24-1 and J usage is TRBJ1-2, with TRBD1 identical over 7 bases. V shed 4 bases, J shed 4 bases, and the junction held 8 bases outside the gene matches. The V gene's germline CDR1 is KGHDR and CDR2 SFDVKD. CDR3 size: 15 residues. As DNA, the CDR3 is TGTGCCACCAGTGACCAAAGACAGGGTGGCTATGGCTACACCTTC. Amino acids: CATSDQRQGGYGYTF.

This chain links TRBV5-6 with TRBJ2-1; 8 bases match TRBD1. The length of the CDR3 is 14 residues. After removal of 5 bases from V and 6 bases from J, the junction contained 7 bases not matched to a gene. Germline lookup yields CDR1 SGHDT and CDR2 YYEEEE. DNA for the CDR3: TGTGCCAGCAGATCTCCTACAGGGGGCAATGAGCAGTTCTTC. The encoded protein is CASRSPTGGNEQFF.

The V call is TRBV5-1, the J call TRBJ2-7, with 8 bases aligning to TRBD2. The V and J ends lost 7 bases and 6 bases, in that order; junction bases with no gene match: 9. Germline CDR1 and CDR2: SGHRS and YFSETQ. The CDR3 runs to 13 residues. The CDR3 sequence: CASDSGDGSEQYF. As DNA, the CDR3 is TGCGCCAGCGATAGCGGGGATGGAAGCGAGCAGTACTTC.

The sample holds a few counts of this clone. V gene TRBV29-1 combines with J gene TRBJ2-7; the match to TRBD1 covers 8 bases. This CDR3 is built from 12 residues. Per germline, CDR1 SQVTM and CDR2 ANQGSEA. The ends lost 6 bases at V and 5 bases at J; junction bases unmatched: 6. CDR3: CSVWTGLHEQYF. The CDR3 DNA reads as TGCAGCGTCTGGACAGGGCTCCACGAGCAGTACTTC.

The CDR3 DNA reads TGTGCCAGCAGCTTAGTAGAGGGGGCCTACGAGCAGTACTTC. It specifies CASSLVEGAYEQYF. The chain employs TRBV7-2 and TRBJ2-7, with D perhaps matching TRBD1 (6 bases). Germline CDR1 is SGHTA and CDR2 is FQGNSA. This CDR3 has 14 amino acids. Deletions cut 1 base from V and 2 bases from J, with 9 bases between.

This clone came up a few times. The CDR3 spells CASSLQGGQPQHF. The DNA of the CDR3 is TGCGCCAGCAGCCTACAGGGTGGTCAGCCCCAGCATTTT. The chain links TRBV23-1 to TRBJ1-5, with a weak D call TRBD1 (6 bases). TRBV23-1 is designated an ORF whose function remains uncertain. V lost 6 bases and J lost 6, with 12 bases in between. This CDR3 comprises 13 residues.

The chain couples TRBV5-5 to TRBJ1-6; 11 positions agree with TRBD1. The CDR3 contains 16 residues. The V gene end was trimmed by 3 bases and the J gene end by 12 bases; junction bases not matched to a gene: 11. The germline V gene encodes CDR1 SGHKS and CDR2 YYEKEE (reference sequence). The CDR3 here is CASSSGRTGGAEPLHF. CDR3 bases: TGTGCCAGCAGCTCAGGGCGGACAGGGGGCGCGGAACCCCTCCACTTT.

In this sample, this clone turned up many times. The rearrangement joins TRBV28 to TRBJ1-6; D is possibly TRBD1 (6 bases). This CDR3 is 16 amino acids long. V gave up 6 bases and J gave up 0 bases, with 12 bases separating them. Germline V gives CDR1 MDHEN, CDR2 SYDVKM. CDR3 nucleotides: TGTGCCAGCAGCGAGCAGGGGAACTCCTATAATTCACCCCTCCACTTT. Encoded protein: CASSEQGNSYNSPLHF.

This chain joins TRBV18 and TRBJ1-3; possible D gene TRBD1, 5 bases. The CDR3 contains 18 residues. Germline V gene lookup returns CDR1 KGHSH and CDR2 LQKENI. V was cut by 2 bases and J by 0 bases, with 17 bases left in between. In DNA, the CDR3 is TGTGCCAGCTCACCATATACAGGAGATCCGAGCTCTGGAAACACCATATATTTT. Its protein is CASSPYTGDPSSGNTIYF.

The rearrangement uses TRBV11-3 and TRBJ1-1; 7 bases fit TRBD1. CDR3 length equals 17 residues. The junction had 14 bases not matched to a gene; V was cut back by 5 bases and J by 2 bases. Germline CDR1 and CDR2: SGHNT and YENEEA. The chain's CDR3 is CASSPGAATGDNTEAFF. The CDR3 region has the DNA TGTGCCAGCAGCCCGGGGGCGGCAACAGGGGATAACACTGAAGCTTTCTTT.

This clone was detected only once. The CDR3 here is CASIGGTGDGYEQYF. The CDR3 DNA reads as TGTGCCAGCATTGGTGGGACAGGGGACGGGTACGAGCAGTACTTC. The chain links TRBV28 to TRBJ2-7; 10 bases are shared with TRBD1. Per germline, CDR1 MDHEN and CDR2 SYDVKM. The length of the CDR3 is 15 residues. J was trimmed by 4 bases and V by 7 bases; bases with no gene match: 10.

Only a few counts were recorded for this clone. CDR3: CASSYKTSGGFYEQYF. In DNA, the CDR3 is TGTGCCAGCAGTTATAAGACTAGCGGGGGGTTCTACGAGCAGTACTTC. The chain employs TRBV6-5 and TRBJ2-7, with TRBD2 identical over 13 bases. The V gene end was trimmed by 3 bases and the J gene end by 3 bases; junction bases not matched to a gene: 5. The CDR3 contains 16 residues. Germline V gene data show CDR1 as MNHEY and CDR2 as SVGAGI.

The CDR3 DNA reads TGTGCCAGCAGCTTAGGGGACAGAAGCGCAGATACGCAGTATTTT. It translates to CASSLGDRSADTQYF. The chain has TRBV11-1 and TRBJ2-3, with 7 positions matching TRBD1. The CDR3 is made up of 15 amino acids. J gave up 4 bases and V 1 base, and 5 bases lay outside the gene matches. Germline values: CDR1 SGHAT, CDR2 FQDESV (reference sequence). The complete variable domain, with remaining parts taken from reference TRBV11-1 and TRBJ2-3, reads EAEVAQSPRYKITEKSQAVAFWCDPISGHATLYWYRQILGQGPELLVQFQDESVVDDSQLPKDRFSAERLKGVDSTLKIQPAELGDSAMYLCASSLGDRSADTQYFGPGTRLTVL.

The gene calls are TRBV6-5 and TRBJ1-1; 9 bases line up with TRBD1. This CDR3 has 15 amino acids. V lost 2 bases to trimming and J lost 1 base; unmatched junction nucleotides: 2. Germline V lookup: CDR1 MNHEY, CDR2 SVGAGI. CDR3 protein: CASSYTGGSNTEAFF. The CDR3 DNA reads TGTGCCAGCAGTTACACAGGGGGCTCGAACACTGAAGCTTTCTTT.

This clone came up a few times. The chain has TRBV5-1 and TRBJ1-2; D perhaps matches TRBD1 (6 bases). The germline V and J ends were trimmed by 4 bases and 8 bases, with 21 bases remaining between them. CDR3 length: 15 amino acids. Germline V gives CDR1 SGHRS, CDR2 YFSETQ. CDR3 sequence: CASSLLDSNLRGYTF. In DNA form, the CDR3 reads TGCGCCAGCAGCCTCCTGGACAGCAACCTCCGGGGCTACACCTTC.